This TCR beta chain is from a study of T cells in Graves' hyperthyroidism and ophthalmopathy. This clonotype was recorded a few times. What it binds is unknown. Regions amplified from RNA transcripts were the TCR beta CDR3 regions. When the TCR CDR3 underwent first-round RT-PCR, the HTBI primer set was used. TCRdb ran MiXCR on the multiplex PCR reads and lists one entry per CDR3 protein. Of roughly 93,000 distinct CDR3 sequences listed, about 51% are singletons. Study observations and caveats: Expanded thyroid clonotypes (above 0.001) were mostly also found in blood.

With 7 bases clipped from V and 5 bases from J, the junction kept 9 bases outside the gene matches. Germline-derived CDR1 and CDR2 are SQVTM and ANQGSEA. This CDR3 has 14 amino acids. Over 18 months, lack of ophthalmopathy progression marked Graves' hyperthyroidism as stable. Isolation of PBMCs was performed on around 9.8 ml fresh peripheral blood. This clonotype originated in a woman between 35 and 50 years old with Graves' hyperthyroidism. The V and J genes are TRBV29-1 and TRBJ2-1; 9 nucleotides align to TRBD2. Sequenced: blood. Here the CDR3 DNA reads TGCAGCGCCGCCGGGGCGGGAGGGAACAATGAGCAGTTCTTC. Amino acid sequence: CSAAGAGGNNEQFF.